A selection of T cell receptor beta chains follows, all from one sample in a study of blood T cell repertoires in COVID-19. Profiling relied on immunoSEQ multiplex PCR, and the TCRdb table lists in-frame clones only, not all of them. The sample gives approximately 76,000 clones, roughly four fifths of which show up once; around 5.6% is in the top ten. Sequenced material: peripheral blood. All receptors derive from a woman aged 55-70 years with acute or convalescent COVID-19. Both conserved end residues are part of each CDR3. The D gene is left open where the match is weak. The size of a clone is reported for some rows only, either as once, few or many, or as a class for expanded clones.

clone_size	j_call	d_call	v_call	cdr3_aa	cdr3_nt
NA	TRBJ1-2	NA	TRBV4-1	CASSQVRSPRDGYTF	TGCGCCAGCAGCCAAGTTCGCAGCCCGAGGGATGGCTACACCTTC
once	TRBJ2-1	TRBD2	TRBV7-8	CASSPRAGAGGDNEQFF	TGTGCCAGCAGCCCCAGGGCTGGCGCGGGGGGGGACAATGAGCAGTTCTTC
NA	TRBJ1-2	NA	TRBV6-5	CASRKDSYGYTF	TGTGCCAGCCGGAAGGACAGCTATGGCTACACCTTC
NA	TRBJ2-1	TRBD2	TRBV18	CASSLNSGGGNEQFF	TGTGCCAGCTCACTCAATAGCGGGGGTGGAAATGAGCAGTTCTTC
NA	TRBJ1-3	NA	TRBV19	CASSTPLRGGNTIYF	TGTGCCAGTAGTACGCCCCTTCGAGGAGGAAACACCATATATTTT
NA	TRBJ2-1	TRBD1	TRBV6-5	CASLQGQGPYNEQFF	TGTGCCAGCCTCCAAGGACAGGGGCCATACAATGAGCAGTTCTTC
many	TRBJ1-5	TRBD1	TRBV9	CASSTGVVGNQPQHF	TGTGCCAGCAGCACAGGGGTGGTAGGAAATCAGCCCCAGCATTTT
NA	TRBJ1-2	NA	TRBV15	CATSRERGYGYTF	TGTGCCACCAGCAGAGAAAGGGGGTATGGCTACACCTTC
NA	TRBJ1-6	NA	TRBV7-9	CASSPGANSPLHF	TGTGCCAGCAGCCCGGGAGCCAATTCACCCCTCCACTTT
NA	TRBJ2-2	TRBD2	TRBV2	CASKKAGGPGELFF	TGTGCCAGCAAAAAAGCGGGGGGTCCCGGGGAGCTGTTTTTT
NA	TRBJ1-1	TRBD1	TRBV6-5	CASSSPSGTGSEAFF	TGTGCCAGCAGCTCCCCCTCCGGGACAGGGTCTGAAGCTTTCTTT
many	TRBJ2-3	TRBD2	TRBV30	CAWSKGGGSTDTQYF	TGTGCCTGGAGTAAGGGCGGGGGTAGCACAGATACGCAGTATTTT
NA	TRBJ2-7	NA	TRBV7-3	CASSLSPRYEQYF	TGTGCCAGCAGCTTAAGTCCGCGGTACGAGCAGTACTTC
NA	TRBJ1-2	TRBD1	TRBV6-5	CASSYTGGHGYTF	TGTGCCAGCAGTTACACAGGGGGTCATGGCTACACCTTC
NA	TRBJ2-5	NA	TRBV9	CASSTMGGAQETQYF	TGTGCCAGCAGCACCATGGGGGGGGCCCAAGAGACCCAGTACTTC
NA	TRBJ2-3	NA	TRBV3-1/TRBV3-2	CASSQSGTDTQYF	TGTGCCAGCAGCCAATCCGGCACAGATACGCAGTATTTT
NA	TRBJ1-4	NA	TRBV11-2	CASSLDGGAGEKLFF	TGTGCCAGCAGCTTAGATGGGGGAGCGGGAGAAAAACTGTTTTTT
NA	TRBJ1-5	NA	TRBV15	CATSREIRGEQPQHF	TGTGCCACCAGCAGAGAAATCAGGGGAGAACAGCCCCAGCATTTT
NA	TRBJ2-7	NA	TRBV7-9	CASSLGLSSYEQYF	TGTGCCAGCAGCTTGGGACTGAGCTCCTACGAGCAGTACTTC
once	TRBJ1-1	TRBD1	TRBV19	CASSILLGQGLNTEAFF	TGTGCCAGTAGTATCCTCCTTGGACAGGGGCTGAACACTGAAGCTTTCTTT
NA	TRBJ1-4	NA	TRBV6-5	CASSSQGGEKLFF	TGTGCCAGCAGTTCCCAGGGTGGAGAAAAACTGTTTTTT
NA	TRBJ2-5	TRBD1	TRBV3-1/TRBV3-2	CASSRQGAQTQYF	TGTGCCAGCAGTCGACAGGGGGCGCAGACCCAGTACTTC
NA	TRBJ2-1	NA	TRBV6-4	CASSAEQGGGDEQFF	TGTGCCAGCAGTGCGGAACAGGGGGGGGGCGATGAGCAGTTCTTC
NA	TRBJ1-5	TRBD1	TRBV18	CASSPDRDNQPQHF	TGTGCCAGCTCCCCGGACAGGGATAATCAGCCCCAGCATTTT
few	TRBJ2-3	TRBD2	TRBV5-1	CASSSTTSGGTDTQYF	TGCGCCAGCAGCTCGACGACTAGCGGGGGCACAGATACGCAGTATTTT
NA	TRBJ1-6	NA	TRBV19	CASSIVPDSNSPLHF	TGTGCCAGTAGTATAGTTCCGGACTCCAATTCACCCCTCCACTTT
NA	TRBJ2-3	NA	TRBV3-1/TRBV3-2	CASSQRASGKYF	TGTGCCAGCAGCCAACGGGCGTCCGGGAAGTATTTT
NA	TRBJ1-1	NA	TRBV6-2/TRBV6-3	CASSYSRVNTEAFF	TGTGCCAGCAGTTACTCGCGCGTGAACACTGAAGCTTTCTTT
once	TRBJ1-6	TRBD1	TRBV6-5	CASRGMGQGGSPLHF	TGTGCCAGCAGAGGAATGGGACAGGGGGGATCACCCCTCCACTTT
few	TRBJ2-1	TRBD2	TRBV5-4	CASSPPQAGGRNEQFF	TGTGCCAGCAGCCCCCCACAAGCGGGGGGGCGAAATGAGCAGTTCTTC
NA	TRBJ1-1	NA	TRBV7-9	CASSLAQGQGTEAFF	TGTGCCAGCAGCTTAGCGCAAGGGCAGGGCACTGAAGCTTTCTTT
NA	TRBJ1-5	TRBD1	TRBV6-4	CASSEQGGGQPQHF	TGTGCCAGCAGTGAACAGGGGGGAGGTCAGCCCCAGCATTTT
NA	TRBJ1-1	NA	TRBV10-2	CASSETGTEAFF	TGCGCCAGCAGTGAGACGGGAACTGAAGCTTTCTTT
NA	TRBJ1-1	NA	TRBV10-3	CAIGRGEGGTEAFF	TGTGCCATCGGTCGTGGGGAGGGAGGCACTGAAGCTTTCTTT
few	TRBJ1-6	NA	TRBV2	CASGEKVLPLHF	TGTGCATCGGGGGAGAAAGTTTTACCCCTCCACTTT
NA	TRBJ2-5	TRBD2	TRBV6-5	CASRRTGGDQETQYF	TGTGCCAGCAGGCGGACGGGGGGAGATCAAGAGACCCAGTACTTC
NA	TRBJ2-3	TRBD1	TRBV5-1	CASSSRTGTGPDTQYF	TGCGCCAGCAGCTCCCGGACAGGGACGGGGCCAGATACGCAGTATTTT
NA	TRBJ2-5	NA	TRBV5-1	CASSPGSQETQYF	TGCGCCAGCAGCCCGGGTAGCCAAGAGACCCAGTACTTC
few	TRBJ2-2	NA	TRBV14	CASRSGNTGELFF	TGTGCCAGCCGGAGCGGTAACACCGGGGAGCTGTTTTTT
NA	TRBJ1-1	TRBD1	TRBV3-1/TRBV3-2	CASSQGRGRIGAFF	TGTGCCAGCAGCCAAGGCAGGGGGCGTATCGGAGCTTTCTTT
once	TRBJ1-3	TRBD1	TRBV5-4	CASSWDRGSGNTIYF	TGTGCCAGCAGCTGGGACAGGGGCTCCGGAAACACCATATATTTT